Below are 26 T cell receptor beta chains sequenced from a single sample in a study of T cells in Graves' hyperthyroidism and ophthalmopathy. RNA transcripts served as the template for amplifying TCR beta CDR3 regions. First-round RT-PCR of the TCR CDR3 relied on the HTBI primer set. From the multiplex PCR reads, TCRdb called clonotypes with MiXCR, one entry per CDR3 protein. The sample includes 96,000 or so distinct CDR3 sequences, over 50% of them seen just once. The sequencing sample was made of blood. Source of these receptors: a woman between 40 and 55 years old with Graves' hyperthyroidism.

This rearrangement joins TRBV6-5 to TRBJ1-1; D possibly corresponds to TRBD1 (5 bases). Germline CDR1 MNHEY, CDR2 SVGAGI. This CDR3 is 14 amino acids long. The ends were cut back, 2 bases at V and 6 bases at J, with 13 bases in the middle. For the CDR3, the DNA is TGTGCCAGCAGTTACCGGGGCGGTAGAGCTGAAGCTTTCTTT. This codes for CASSYRGGRAEAFF.

This chain joins TRBV12-3 or TRBV12-4 and TRBJ1-4; maybe TRBD1 (5 bases). Trimming shortened V by 6 bases and J by 8 bases, and 13 bases separated the two germline ends. The CDR3 contains 13 residues. The CDR3 coding sequence is TGTGCCAGCAGAAGGGGAAGGGAGGAAAAACTGTTTTTT. It yields the protein CASRRGREEKLFF.

In DNA, the CDR3 is TGTGCCAGCAGAGCGGGAAGGGAGACCCAGTACTTC. Amino acids: CASRAGRETQYF. The rearrangement links TRBV25-1 to TRBJ2-5; 7 nucleotides match TRBD2. Germline V lookup: CDR1 MGHDK, CDR2 SYGVNS. The CDR3 covers 12 residues. V shed 6 bases, J shed 5 bases, and the junction held 3 bases outside the gene matches. Complete variable domain (other parts from reference TRBV25-1 and TRBJ2-5): EADIYQTPRYLVIGTGKKITLECSQTMGHDKMYWYQQDPGMELHLIHYSYGVNSTEKGDLSSESTVSRIRTEHFPLTLESARPSHTSQYLCASRAGRETQYFGPGTRLLVL.

This clonotype was seen repeatedly, ten times or more. This rearrangement joins TRBV10-3 to TRBJ2-7, with D possibly matching TRBD2 (7 bases). Trimming stripped 1 base from V and 6 bases from J, with 10 bases between. The CDR3 is made up of 13 amino acids. Germline V gene lookup returns CDR1 ENHRY and CDR2 SYGVKD. The CDR3 loop is CAISEWGGGEQYF. The CDR3, as DNA: TGTGCCATCAGTGAGTGGGGAGGGGGCGAGCAGTACTTC.

This clonotype was picked up one time. CDR3 coding DNA: TGCAGCGTTGAGCGAGGACAGGGGACCCAGTACTTC. Its translation: CSVERGQGTQYF. V gene TRBV29-1 combines with J gene TRBJ2-5, with TRBD1 identical over 8 bases. CDR1 and CDR2 (germline): SQVTM, ANQGSEA. J was trimmed by 7 bases and V by 3 bases; bases with no gene match: 4. This CDR3 region has 12 residues.

Only a few counts were recorded for this clonotype. The chain joins TRBV14 to TRBJ2-3; 8 nucleotides align to TRBD2. The CDR3 contains 16 residues. In germline, CDR1 is SGHDN, CDR2 FVKESK. With 0 bases clipped from V and 4 bases from J, the junction kept 6 bases outside the gene matches. The CDR3 DNA sequence: TGTGCCAGCAGCCAAGATCGAAGCGGGAGCGCAGATACGCAGTATTTT. It is translated as CASSQDRSGSADTQYF.

At least ten counts were recorded for this clonotype. The V call is TRBV15, the J call TRBJ1-1; no clear D. CDR1 and CDR2 (germline): LNHNV, YYDKDF (reference sequence). The germline V and J ends were trimmed by 9 bases and 3 bases, with 8 bases remaining between them. The CDR3 spans 11 residues. The CDR3: CATSVDTEAFF. The DNA of the CDR3 is TGTGCCACGTCTGTTGACACTGAAGCTTTCTTT.

The V gene is TRBV10-3, the J gene TRBJ2-7, with 9 bases that match TRBD1. Germline V gene sequence: CDR1 ENHRY, CDR2 SYGVKD. With 6 bases clipped from V and 3 bases from J, the junction kept 6 bases outside the gene matches. The CDR3 spans 14 residues. The CDR3 here is CAIRPGQGGYEQYF. The DNA of the CDR3 is TGTGCCATCAGGCCGGGACAGGGAGGCTACGAGCAGTACTTC.

This clonotype was counted only a few times. V usage is TRBV9 and J usage is TRBJ1-2, with 11 bases aligning to TRBD1. CDR1 SGDLS and CDR2 YYNGEE come from the germline V gene. V lost 4 bases, J lost 9 bases, and 8 bases stayed unmatched. The CDR3 spans 14 residues. CDR3 DNA sequence: TGTGCCAGCAGCTCCATCGGACAGGGGGCGAGCTACACCTTC. Translation gives CASSSIGQGASYTF.

A note on this clonotype: One junction end disagrees with the germline gene, perhaps due to a read error. The chain uses TRBV29-1 and TRBJ2-5; 8 bases align to TRBD2. The germline gives CDR1 SQVTM, CDR2 ANQGSEA. This CDR3 region has 16 residues. CDR3 region: CSVEFFGRGGAGTFFF. In DNA, the CDR3 is TGCAGCGTTGAATTTTTTGGTCGGGGGGGGGCCGGGACTTTCTTCTTC.

Only one count was recorded for this clonotype. The gene calls are TRBV5-1 and TRBJ2-5; TRBD1 is a possible D gene (5 bases). Trimming pared 1 base from V and 3 bases from J, leaving 10 bases between. Germline V gene lookup returns CDR1 SGHRS and CDR2 YFSETQ. The CDR3 sequence is 14 residues long. CDR3 loop: CASSLKGWEETQYF. Here the CDR3 DNA reads TGCGCCAGCAGCTTGAAGGGGTGGGAAGAGACCCAGTACTTC.

Details on this clonotype: The conserved phenylalanine or tryptophan is not found at the CDR3 terminus, so this likely reflects a read error. The DNA is omitted, as the CDR3 cannot be located on it reliably, and the CDR3 follows TCRdb's listing. The genes are TRBV24-1 and TRBJ1-4; the table's D gene call, TRBD1, was not cross checked with the DNA. The CDR3 length is 8 residues, termini included. Per germline, CDR1 KGHDR and CDR2 SFDVKD. CDR3 sequence reads: CATSGPEG.

This clonotype was seen many times. The CDR3 loop reads CASSLTLGTSGVGVQETQYF. Written as DNA, the CDR3 is TGTGCCAGCAGCTTAACGCTAGGGACTAGCGGGGTGGGGGTACAAGAGACCCAGTACTTC. The V gene is TRBV7-2, the J gene TRBJ2-5, with 13 bases matching TRBD2. Per germline, CDR1 SGHTA and CDR2 FQGNSA. The length of the CDR3 is 20 residues. The V gene end was trimmed by 2 bases and the J gene end by 2 bases; junction bases not matched to a gene: 14.

This clonotype occurred a few times. This chain links TRBV7-2 with TRBJ2-7; the match to TRBD1 covers 7 bases. With V trimmed by 5 bases and J by 4 bases, 11 bases remained unmatched. Per germline, CDR1 SGHTA and CDR2 FQGNSA. The CDR3 has 15 amino acids. The CDR3 nucleotides are TGTGCCAGCAGCCAACCCGGACAGGATCTTTACGAGCAGTACTTC. Translating gives CASSQPGQDLYEQYF. Together with reference TRBV7-2 and TRBJ2-7, the CDR3 gives the full variable domain: GAGVSQSPSNKVTEKGKDVELRCDPISGHTALYWYRQSLGQGLEFLIYFQGNSAPDKSGLPSDRFSAERTGGSVSTLTIQRTQQEDSAVYLCASSQPGQDLYEQYFGPGTRLTVT.

CDR3 protein: CSASRLSTQGDYGYTF. The CDR3, as DNA: TGCAGCGCCAGCAGACTGTCGACACAAGGCGATTATGGCTACACCTTC. The rearrangement uses TRBV29-1 and TRBJ1-2; no reliable D call. The CDR3 covers 16 residues. Deletions cut 7 bases from V and 5 bases from J, with 26 bases between. Germline assignment: CDR1 SQVTM and CDR2 ANQGSEA.

The chain carries TRBV11-1 and TRBJ2-7; the match to TRBD2 covers 10 bases. CDR3 length: 16 residues. Germline trimming cut 6 bases from V and 4 bases from J; bases unmatched to any gene: 12. Germline CDR1 is SGHAT and CDR2 is FQDESV (reference sequence). CDR3 region: CASSATLAGAPYEQYF. The CDR3 DNA follows: TGTGCCAGCAGTGCTACCCTAGCGGGAGCACCGTACGAGCAGTACTTC.

The rearrangement uses TRBV12-3 or TRBV12-4 and TRBJ2-2; 7 bases are shared with TRBD2. The CDR3 is made up of 15 amino acids. Trimming removed 0 bases from V and 3 bases from J; junction bases left unmatched: 1. The CDR3 is CASSLARGDTGELFF. In DNA, the CDR3 is TGTGCCAGCAGTTTAGCTCGGGGGGACACCGGGGAGCTGTTTTTT.

This clonotype was counted once. Being one base from a much bigger clone, this may be a read error. The CDR3 does not close with the conserved phenylalanine or tryptophan, likely indicating a read error. The chain combines TRBV7-8 with TRBJ2-2; 12 bases line up with TRBD1. The germline V gene has CDR1 SGHVS and CDR2 FQNEAQ. The CDR3 is made up of 15 amino acids. V gave up 11 bases and J gave up 5 bases; unmatched junction bases: 9. DNA of the CDR3: TGTGCCCTAAGCGGGACAGGGGGCTGGACCGGGGAGCTGTTTTTA. Translated, it gives CALSGTGGWTGELFL.

A note on this clonotype: The DNA is omitted, as the CDR3 cannot be located on it reliably, and the CDR3 follows TCRdb's listing. The CDR3 sequence: CASSIYLCSVMGLARYQETQYF. V gene TRBV25-1 combines with J gene TRBJ2-5; the table's D call, TRBD2, was not checked against the DNA. From germline, CDR1 is MGHDK and CDR2 SYGVNS. The CDR3 spans 22 amino acids, including both terminal residues.

The rearrangement links TRBV7-2 to TRBJ1-1, with a tentative D call TRBD1 (5 bases). Germline V CDR1 and CDR2: SGHTA, FQGNSA. This CDR3 region has 15 residues. Trimming pared 5 bases from V and 0 bases from J, leaving 13 bases between. CDR3 in amino acids: CASSAGGWMNTEAFF. CDR3 nucleotides: TGTGCCAGCAGCGCGGGGGGGTGGATGAACACTGAAGCTTTCTTT.

Points on this clonotype: The junction and the germline gene differ at one end; a read error may be behind it. The chain carries TRBV15 and TRBJ2-6; D gene uncertain. The CDR3 extends over 13 amino acids. Per germline, CDR1 LNHNV and CDR2 YYDKDF (reference sequence). CDR3 DNA sequence: TGTGCCACCAGCAGAGATGGGGACAACGTCCTGACTTTC. Protein sequence: CATSRDGDNVLTF.

The chain links TRBV10-3 to TRBJ1-2; 7 positions agree with TRBD1. Germline-derived CDR1 and CDR2 are ENHRY and SYGVKD. The trim removed 7 bases at V and 3 bases at J, leaving 8 bases unmatched. The CDR3 contains 14 residues. The CDR3 DNA follows: TGTGCCATCACCCCGGACAGGAGCTACTATGGCTACACCTTC. As protein: CAITPDRSYYGYTF.

This clonotype was counted at least ten times. The gene calls are TRBV7-9 and TRBJ2-3; D not certain. Germline CDR1 is SEHNR and CDR2 is FQNEAQ (reference sequence). Trimming stripped 2 bases from V and 8 bases from J, with 8 bases between. The CDR3 extends over 12 amino acids. CDR3 residues: CASSLRSVTQYF. Here the CDR3 DNA reads TGTGCCAGCAGCTTAAGGTCGGTTACGCAGTATTTT.

This clonotype showed up just a few times. The J gene is TRBJ2-5, the V gene TRBV30, with D maybe TRBD1 (5 bases). This CDR3 has 12 amino acids. Trimming stripped 3 bases from V and 4 bases from J, with 9 bases between. Germline CDR1 is GTSNPN and CDR2 is SVGIG (reference sequence). The CDR3: CAWRPGRETQYF. For the CDR3, the DNA is TGTGCCTGGAGACCAGGGCGAGAGACCCAGTACTTC.

The J gene is TRBJ1-1, the V gene TRBV7-3, with 9 bases fitting TRBD1. The J segment lost 4 bases and the V segment lost 2 bases, leaving 5 bases of the junction unmatched. In germline, CDR1 is SGHTA, CDR2 FQGTGA. The CDR3 runs to 15 residues. CDR3 amino acids: CASSLGDRVVTEAFF. In DNA, the CDR3 is TGTGCCAGCAGCTTAGGGGACAGGGTGGTCACTGAAGCTTTCTTT.

The sample holds many counts of this clonotype. The rearrangement joins TRBV20-1 to TRBJ1-2, with D unclear. The V and J ends lost 6 bases and 2 bases respectively, with 10 bases between them. The CDR3 is 12 amino acids. Germline CDR1 is DFQATT and CDR2 is SNEGSKA (reference sequence). This CDR3 reads CSAATGNYGYTF. The DNA for the CDR3 is TGCAGTGCGGCGACGGGAAACTATGGCTACACCTTC.